The present T cell receptor (beta chain) was sequenced within a study of OX40 agonist ivuxolimab in advanced cancers. TCRdb's table, derived via immunoSEQ multiplex PCR, lists solely in-frame clones and lacks some. The sample holds under 100,000 clones, 75% to 95% seen once. Remarks on this clone: Its antigen remains unidentified.

Study-level results: In the 0.1-3.0 mg/kg groups, partial responders showed among the lowest expansion.

This CDR3 is built from 12 residues. V gave up 6 bases and J gave up 4 bases; unmatched junction bases: 3. Germline V gene sequence: CDR1 SQVTM, CDR2 ANQGSEA. The starting material was CD4+ or CD8+ T cells sorted from blood, obtained in a trial of the OX40 agonist ivuxolimab. The clonotype was recovered from an adult with an advanced solid tumor such as melanoma, head and neck, liver or kidney cancer. The V gene is TRBV29-1, the J gene TRBJ1-3; 7 bases fit TRBD1. CDR3 amino acids: CSVRDSGNTIYF. CDR3 sequence (DNA): TGCAGCGTCCGGGACAGCGGAAACACCATATATTTT.